This is a list of T cell receptor beta chains from one sample in a study of blood T cell repertoires in COVID-19. Assay used: immunoSEQ multiplex PCR; TCRdb lists only in-frame clones, some missing. The repertoire holds a few hundred thousand clones, with 90% as singletons. The specimen sequenced was peripheral blood. All receptors derive from a woman in her 30s with COVID-19, enrolled during active disease. CDR3s include the opening cysteine and the closing phenylalanine or tryptophan. A D gene is named only where the DNA matches it firmly.

V | D | CDR3
TRBV5-1 | TRBD1 | CASSPPGQDEQYF
TRBV11-3 | . | CASSPGPSLGTQYF
TRBV9 | TRBD1 | CASSASGGGTEAFF
TRBV3-1/TRBV3-2 | . | CASSQVRREQFF
TRBV6-5 | TRBD1 | CASTQTGWSGNTIYF
TRBV2 | . | CASSDLVGPDGYTF
TRBV13 | TRBD1 | CATRDRVFYGYTF
TRBV6-5 | . | CASSRDKSTNEKLFF
TRBV27 | TRBD2 | CASSLASGDSTGELFF
TRBV11-1 | . | CASSPGARNEQFF
TRBV29-1 | TRBD2 | CSVAGLAGTDTQYF
TRBV5-1 | TRBD1 | CASSGTGGGSEKLFF
TRBV9 | . | CASSVQGRGYGNTIYF
TRBV30 | . | CAWSDGRFPYEQYF
TRBV6-5 | TRBD2 | CASTPPGTSNEQFF
TRBV2 | . | CASSVIVRVYGYTF
TRBV7-2 | TRBD1 | CASSAPGQGVYGYTF
TRBV27 | . | CASSPYGLRNEQFF
TRBV3-1/TRBV3-2 | . | CASSQDGAGWLETQYF
TRBV6-5 | . | CASRTSYEQYF
TRBV7-9 | . | CASSLREPRTDTQYF
TRBV9 | . | CASSDGRGLANTGELFF
TRBV19 | TRBD2 | CASSGTSGRVNEQFF
TRBV5-1 | TRBD2 | CASSLASGRANEQFF
TRBV5-1 | TRBD1 | CASSLELTGLNTEAFF